This TCR beta chain was captured in a study of Ad26.COV2.S vaccination and SARS-CoV-2 variants (dated by TCRdb to the early 2020s). At the level of the whole study: Donors in the vaccine arm were drawn from COV1001, a multicentre, randomized, double-blind, placebo-controlled phase I-IIa trial testing Ad26.COV2.S in healthy adults. Trial participants were randomized into five groups of five: low-dose or high-dose Ad26.COV2.S given once or twice, or placebo on both occasions. Sequencing of the TCRbeta repertoire served to evaluate the specificity and breadth of SARS-CoV-2-reactive T cell receptors following Ad26.COV2.S vaccination. The TCR-sequenced set comprised approximately 32 samples: roughly 19 Ad26.COV2.S vaccine recipients, 5 placebo recipients and 8 SARS-CoV-2 convalescent individuals. Investigators remained blinded to trial group allocation during experiments and outcome assessment. Ad26.COV2.S was given intramuscularly at 5x10^10 or 1x10^11 viral particles, as a single shot or as two shots 56 days apart. Study-level results and caveats: Vaccine and placebo recipients had comparable non-spike TCR breadth, which fits with the vaccine containing only spike. After vaccination, spike-specific CD8+ and CD4+ T cell responses were reported to show substantial breadth. Higher spike-specific TCR breadth was observed in Ad26.COV2.S recipients than in placebo recipients (P = 0.0014). The authors noted that total T cell responses may have been underestimated by the TCR breadth and depth analyses. The study lacked the statistical power to compare responses across vaccine doses or regimens.

From its cysteine to its phenylalanine, the CDR3 spans 14 amino acids. CDR3 DNA is the only sequence kept; it has 42 bases, read in frame from the first base. V ends up 4 bases short and J 7 bases short, with an unmatched junction base count of 6. Taken from the germline V gene, the CDR1 and CDR2 loops are KGHDR and SFDVKD. The sample's treatment or condition, from its label and the paper: approximately 18 received Ad26.COV2.S at low or high dose, single or two shots; roughly five received placebo; per-sample allocation not given. For vaccine and placebo recipients, repertoires were sequenced using samples collected on day 63 after the first injection. In Cohort 1b, 25 to 30 adults aged 18-55 years were enrolled at a single site in Boston, USA, between 29 July and 7 August 2020. As a vaccine, Ad26.COV2.S was a replication-incompetent adenovirus type 26 vector that expressed a prefusion-stabilized SARS-CoV-2 spike protein derived from the original Wuhan strain.

Regarding this clone: There is no known antigen for this receptor. The record has no base qualities; no much larger clone is one base away.

The immunoSEQ Assay was used to sequence TCRbeta CDR3 regions. After extraction, genomic DNA underwent amplification by bias-controlled multiplex PCR, followed by high-throughput sequencing. The authors' analysis ran thus. Collapsing and filtering of sequences were performed to quantify the absolute abundance of each unique TCRbeta CDR3 region. T cell fraction was estimated by normalizing TCRbeta template counts to usable DNA, which was measured by amplifying reference genes present in all nucleated cells. Repertoire TCRs were annotated as SARS-CoV-2-specific by exact matching of V gene, CDR3 amino acid sequence and J gene to a known reactive TCR set. The reference SARS-CoV-2 TCR set came from MIRA and was filtered for enrichment in COVID-19-positive ImmuneCODE repertoires, removing public or cross-reactive TCRs. Using the MIRA antigens, annotated TCRs were further analysed by specific ORF or by position within an ORF. Depth was the summed frequency of annotated unique rearrangements, while breadth was defined as annotated unique rearrangements over total unique productive rearrangements. Two-sided Wilcoxon rank-sum tests were applied when comparing TCR breadth between groups. The clones in this table, taken by TCRdb from immuneACCESS, are in-frame only. Not every clone is retained; where verified, under half of the shortfall comes from an unresolved V gene, and the cause of the rest is unknown. D and trimming come from the DNA, and the V and J calls and clone size come from that table. This sample lists under 550,000 clones; more than 80% were detected once. Clones ranked in the top ten supply 10% to 15% of the sample.

Sequencing was performed on peripheral blood, taken in a trial of Ad26.COV2.S vaccine versus placebo. The sequence came from a person between 18 and 65 years old who received the Ad26.COV2.S COVID-19 vaccine or a placebo. Recombination linked TRBV24-1 to TRBJ2-1; TRBD2 agrees with 7 junctional bases. The DNA sequence is given as TGTGCCACCAGTGAGGGAGGGACTTTAAATGAGCAGTTCTTC. Translated, it reads CATSEGGTLNEQFF.